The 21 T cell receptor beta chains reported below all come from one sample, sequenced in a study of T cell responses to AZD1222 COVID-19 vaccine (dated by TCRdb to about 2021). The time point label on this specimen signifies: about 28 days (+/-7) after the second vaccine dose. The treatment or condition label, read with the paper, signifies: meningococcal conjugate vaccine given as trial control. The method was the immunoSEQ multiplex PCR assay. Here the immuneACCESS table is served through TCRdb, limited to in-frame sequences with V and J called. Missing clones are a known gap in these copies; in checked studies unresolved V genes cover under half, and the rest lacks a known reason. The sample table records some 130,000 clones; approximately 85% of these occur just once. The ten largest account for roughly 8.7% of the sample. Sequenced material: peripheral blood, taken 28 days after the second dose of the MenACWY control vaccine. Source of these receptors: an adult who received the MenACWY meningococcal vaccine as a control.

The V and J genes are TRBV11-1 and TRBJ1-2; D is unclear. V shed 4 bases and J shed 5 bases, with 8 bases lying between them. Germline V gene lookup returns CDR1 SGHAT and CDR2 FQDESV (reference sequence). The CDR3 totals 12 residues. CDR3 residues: CASSSDGYGYTF. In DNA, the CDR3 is TGTGCCAGCAGCTCTGATGGGTATGGCTACACCTTC.

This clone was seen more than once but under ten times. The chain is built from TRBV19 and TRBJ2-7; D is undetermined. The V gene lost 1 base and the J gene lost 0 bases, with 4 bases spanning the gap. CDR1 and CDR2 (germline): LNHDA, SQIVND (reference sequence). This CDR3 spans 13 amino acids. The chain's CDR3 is CASSIVHSYEQYF. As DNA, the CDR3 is TGTGCCAGTAGTATAGTTCACTCCTACGAGCAGTACTTC.

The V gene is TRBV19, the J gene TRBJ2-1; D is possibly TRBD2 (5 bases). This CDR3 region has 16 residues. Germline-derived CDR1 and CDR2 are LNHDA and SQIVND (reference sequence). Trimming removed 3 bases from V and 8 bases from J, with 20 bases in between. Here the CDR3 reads CASSIRAGISSDEQFF. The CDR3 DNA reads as TGTGCCAGTAGTATTCGGGCCGGGATAAGTTCGGATGAGCAGTTCTTC.

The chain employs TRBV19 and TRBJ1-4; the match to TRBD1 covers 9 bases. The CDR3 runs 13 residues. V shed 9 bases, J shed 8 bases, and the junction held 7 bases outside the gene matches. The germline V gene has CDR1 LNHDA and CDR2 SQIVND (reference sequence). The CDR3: CASKDRGREKLFF. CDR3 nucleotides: TGTGCCAGCAAAGACAGGGGGAGGGAAAAACTGTTTTTT. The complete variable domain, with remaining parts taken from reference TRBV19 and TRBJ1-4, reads DGGITQSPKYLFRKEGQNVTLSCEQNLNHDAMYWYRQDPGQGLRLIYYSQIVNDFQKGDIAEGYSVSREKKESFPLTVTSAQKNPTAFYLCASKDRGREKLFFGSGTQLSVL.

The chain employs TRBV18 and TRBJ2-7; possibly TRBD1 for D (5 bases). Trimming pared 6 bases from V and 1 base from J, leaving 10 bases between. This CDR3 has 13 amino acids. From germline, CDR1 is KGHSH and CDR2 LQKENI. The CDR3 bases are TGTGCCAGCTCTCAAGGGGCTTCCTACGAGCAGTACTTC. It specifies CASSQGASYEQYF.

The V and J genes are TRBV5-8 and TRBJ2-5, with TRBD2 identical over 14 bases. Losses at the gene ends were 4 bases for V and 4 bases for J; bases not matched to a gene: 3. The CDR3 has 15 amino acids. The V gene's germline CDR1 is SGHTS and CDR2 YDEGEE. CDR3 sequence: CASSPGLAGGETQYF. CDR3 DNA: TGTGCCAGCAGCCCAGGACTAGCGGGAGGAGAGACCCAGTACTTC.

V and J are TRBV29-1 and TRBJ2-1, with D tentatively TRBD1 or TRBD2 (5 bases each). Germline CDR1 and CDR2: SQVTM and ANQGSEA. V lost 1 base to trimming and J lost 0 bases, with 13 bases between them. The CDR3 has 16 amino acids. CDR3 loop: CSVEVGTSSSYNEQFF. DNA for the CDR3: TGCAGCGTTGAAGTAGGGACCTCGAGCTCCTACAATGAGCAGTTCTTC.

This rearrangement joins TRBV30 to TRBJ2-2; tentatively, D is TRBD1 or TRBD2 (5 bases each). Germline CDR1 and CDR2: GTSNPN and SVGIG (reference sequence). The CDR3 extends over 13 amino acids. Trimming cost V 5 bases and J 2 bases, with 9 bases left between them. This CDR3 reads CAWGTTNTGELFF. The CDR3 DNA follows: TGTGCCTGGGGGACCACAAACACCGGGGAGCTGTTTTTT.

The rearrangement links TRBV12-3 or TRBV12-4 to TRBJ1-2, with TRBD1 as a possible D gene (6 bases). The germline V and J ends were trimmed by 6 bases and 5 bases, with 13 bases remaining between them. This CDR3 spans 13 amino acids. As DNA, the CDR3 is TGTGCCAGCAGACCGGGGGCTGCGTATGGCTACACCTTC. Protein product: CASRPGAAYGYTF.

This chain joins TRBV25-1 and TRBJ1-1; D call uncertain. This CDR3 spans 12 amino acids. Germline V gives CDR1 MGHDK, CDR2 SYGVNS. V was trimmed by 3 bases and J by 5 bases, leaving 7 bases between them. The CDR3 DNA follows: TGTGCCAGCAGTGATATGGGGACTGAAGCTTTCTTT. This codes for CASSDMGTEAFF. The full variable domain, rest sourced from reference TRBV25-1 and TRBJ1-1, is EADIYQTPRYLVIGTGKKITLECSQTMGHDKMYWYQQDPGMELHLIHYSYGVNSTEKGDLSSESTVSRIRTEHFPLTLESARPSHTSQYLCASSDMGTEAFFGQGTRLTVV.

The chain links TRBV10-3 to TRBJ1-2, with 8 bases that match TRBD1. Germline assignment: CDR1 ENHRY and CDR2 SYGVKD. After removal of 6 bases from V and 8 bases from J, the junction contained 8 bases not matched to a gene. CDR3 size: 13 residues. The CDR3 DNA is TGTGCCATCAGCCTGACAGGGGCGGAAGGCTACACCTTC. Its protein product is CAISLTGAEGYTF.

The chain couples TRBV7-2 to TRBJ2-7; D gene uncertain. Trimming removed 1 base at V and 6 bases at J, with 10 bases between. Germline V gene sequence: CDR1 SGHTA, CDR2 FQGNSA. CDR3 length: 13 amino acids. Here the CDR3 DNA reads TGTGCCAGCAGCTTAGGGACCACAACCGAGCAGTACTTC. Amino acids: CASSLGTTTEQYF.

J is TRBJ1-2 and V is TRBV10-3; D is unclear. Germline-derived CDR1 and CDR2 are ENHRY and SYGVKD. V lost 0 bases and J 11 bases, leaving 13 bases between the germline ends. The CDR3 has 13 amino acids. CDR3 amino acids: CAISESGSLQYTF. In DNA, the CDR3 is TGTGCCATCAGTGAGTCGGGGAGCCTTCAGTACACCTTC.

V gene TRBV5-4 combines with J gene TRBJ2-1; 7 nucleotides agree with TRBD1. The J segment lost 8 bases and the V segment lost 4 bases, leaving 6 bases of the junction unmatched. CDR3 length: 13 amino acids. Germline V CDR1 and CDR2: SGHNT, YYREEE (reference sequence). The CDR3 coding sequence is TGTGCCAGCAGCAGGCGACAGGGTCATGAGCAGTTCTTC. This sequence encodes CASSRRQGHEQFF.

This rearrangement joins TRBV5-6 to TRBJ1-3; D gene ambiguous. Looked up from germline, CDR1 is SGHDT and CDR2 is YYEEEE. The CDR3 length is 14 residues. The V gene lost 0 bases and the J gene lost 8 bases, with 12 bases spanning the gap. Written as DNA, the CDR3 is TGTGCCAGCAGCTTGGTGTCCAGAAAGGACACCATATATTTT. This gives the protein CASSLVSRKDTIYF.

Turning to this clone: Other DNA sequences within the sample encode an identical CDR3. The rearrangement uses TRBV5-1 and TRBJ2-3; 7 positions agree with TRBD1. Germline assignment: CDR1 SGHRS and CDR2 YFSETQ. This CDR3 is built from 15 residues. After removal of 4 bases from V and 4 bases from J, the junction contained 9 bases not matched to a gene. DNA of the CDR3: TGCGCCAGCAGCCCGCCGGCAGGGGGAGCAGATACGCAGTATTTT. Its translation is CASSPPAGGADTQYF.

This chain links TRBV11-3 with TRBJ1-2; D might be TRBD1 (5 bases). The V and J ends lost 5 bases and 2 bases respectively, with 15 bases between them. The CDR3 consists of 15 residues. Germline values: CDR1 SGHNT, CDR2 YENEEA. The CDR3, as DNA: TGTGCCAGCAGCATCGGGGGTATGGAGAACTATGGCTACACCTTC. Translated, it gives CASSIGGMENYGYTF.

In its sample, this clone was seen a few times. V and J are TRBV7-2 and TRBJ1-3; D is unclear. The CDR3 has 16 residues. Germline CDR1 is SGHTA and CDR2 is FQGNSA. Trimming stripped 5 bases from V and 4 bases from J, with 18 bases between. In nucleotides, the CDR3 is TGTGCCAGCAGCGTTCGGGCCCGTCTGGGGGGAAACACCATATATTTT. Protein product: CASSVRARLGGNTIYF.

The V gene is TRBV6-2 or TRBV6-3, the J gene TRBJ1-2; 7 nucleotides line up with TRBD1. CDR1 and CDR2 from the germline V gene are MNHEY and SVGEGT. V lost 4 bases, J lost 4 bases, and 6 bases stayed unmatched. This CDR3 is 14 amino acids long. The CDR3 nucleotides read TGTGCCAGCAGTTCCGGGACAGACCTCTATGGCTACACCTTC. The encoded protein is CASSSGTDLYGYTF.

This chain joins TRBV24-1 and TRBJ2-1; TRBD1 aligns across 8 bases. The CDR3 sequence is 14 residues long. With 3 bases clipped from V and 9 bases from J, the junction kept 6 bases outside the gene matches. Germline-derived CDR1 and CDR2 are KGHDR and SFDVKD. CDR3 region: CATSDPGGSREQFF. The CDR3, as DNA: TGTGCCACCAGTGATCCAGGGGGCTCACGTGAGCAGTTCTTC.

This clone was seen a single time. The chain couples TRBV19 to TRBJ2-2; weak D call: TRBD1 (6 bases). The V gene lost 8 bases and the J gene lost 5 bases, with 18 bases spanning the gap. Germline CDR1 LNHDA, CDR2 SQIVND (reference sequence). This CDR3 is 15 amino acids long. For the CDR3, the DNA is TGTGCCAGTCACAGACAGGATTCGGGGACCGGGGAGCTGTTTTTT. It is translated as CASHRQDSGTGELFF. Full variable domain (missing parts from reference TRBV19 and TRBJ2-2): DGGITQSPKYLFRKEGQNVTLSCEQNLNHDAMYWYRQDPGQGLRLIYYSQIVNDFQKGDIAEGYSVSREKKESFPLTVTSAQKNPTAFYLCASHRQDSGTGELFFGEGSRLTVL.